One TCR beta chain is described in this entry. Its antigen is as yet unknown. This specimen belongs to a study of beta chain features in type 1 diabetes. Study observations and caveats: TCRB CDR3 length was moderately but significantly reduced in all four CD4+ subsets of Type 1 diabetes patients. A possible short-template PCR bias applies equally to patients and controls.

Looked up from germline, CDR1 is GTSNPN and CDR2 is SVGIG (reference sequence). The CDR3 runs to 11 residues. The ends were cut back, 4 bases at V and 5 bases at J, with 8 bases in the middle. The authors reverse transcribed all of the isolated RNA, so sequencing captured expressed TCRB transcripts. Each sample of naive, central memory or regulatory T cells had, on average, approximately 3.5 million reads. Method: immunoSEQ multiplex PCR; TCRdb's copy keeps in-frame clones and lacks some. The sample has more than 100,000 clones, 9% seen once. About 110 mL of blood, on average, came from one heparinised draw per donor. Purities over 95% were achieved in all sorted populations.

This sequence joins TRBV30 and TRBJ2-5; no clear D gene. This receptor was obtained from a young man with type 1 diabetes. Sequencing was done on a sample of central memory CD4+ T cells from blood. The CDR3 DNA reads TGTGCCTGGACTCCCGGGGAGACCCAGTACTTC. Translated, it gives CAWTPGETQYF.